The clone carrying this TCR beta chain was observed a single time. What it recognizes is unknown. The entry originates in a study of OX40 agonist ivuxolimab in advanced cancers. The overall study: Cancers in dose escalation were hepatocellular, melanoma, renal cell and head and neck. Three patients responded partially, comprising one with hepatocellular carcinoma and two with cutaneous melanoma.

General observations from the study: Undetermined was the antigen specificity of the expanded peripheral T cells.

The investigators sampled blood at baseline, at cycle 4 day 1, and at cycle 7 day 1. Generated by immunoSEQ multiplex PCR, the TCRdb table keeps only in-frame clones and is missing some. In the table there are some 60,000 clones, approximately 83% of which are singletons. Per the germline V gene, CDR1 is KGHSH and CDR2 is LQKENI. V was pared by 3 bases and J by 7 bases, with 9 bases of the junction left unmatched. The CDR3 extends over 15 amino acids. The TCR comes from an adult with an advanced solid tumor such as melanoma, head and neck, liver or kidney cancer. The rearrangement links TRBV18 to TRBJ1-3; 7 bases line up with TRBD1. The sequences come from CD4+ or CD8+ T cells sorted from blood, collected in a trial of the OX40 agonist ivuxolimab. This chain's CDR3 is CASSPTGNSRNTIYF. CDR3 coding DNA: TGTGCCAGCTCACCGACAGGGAACAGCAGGAACACCATATATTTT.